The text below deals with one T cell receptor beta chain. Clones were read by immunoSEQ multiplex PCR, and TCRdb kept only the in-frame ones, dropping some. This sample has 75,000 to 95,000 clones; approximately 84% occur once, and the top ten carry 30% to 40%. The sample is drawn from a study of control samples from healthy donors and cancer patients. The germline CDR1 and CDR2 sequences are LGHNT and FRNRAP. This CDR3 is built from 12 residues. The V gene lost 3 bases and the J gene lost 3 bases, with 5 bases spanning the gap. The receptor was isolated from a man between 65 and 85 years old with lung cancer. The sample was PBMCs. The V call is TRBV12-5, the J call TRBJ2-5; no definite D call. The CDR3 DNA is TGTGCTAGTGGTTTAATAGAAGAGACCCAGTACTTC. Protein sequence: CASGLIEETQYF.